The 5 T cell receptor beta chains presented below share a single source sample, sequenced in a study of post-analysis software for immune sequencing data. Whole-study findings and limits: A handful of TRBV segments occurring more often in patients than controls included TRBV5-6, TRBV5-1 and TRBV20-1.

These TCRs' antigens remain unknown. Researchers reported that TCR beta cDNA libraries carried unique molecular identifiers. TCRdb itself ran the PCR reads through MiXCR, one entry per CDR3 protein. The sample contains around 400,000 distinct CDR3 sequences, over 30% of which appear only once. Sequencing was done on a sample of blood. The receptor set was obtained from a girl aged 2 to 10 with multiple sclerosis.

Notes on this clonotype: One end of the junction does not line up with germline, which may come from a read error. V is TRBV24-1 and J is TRBJ1-2; 12 bases match TRBD1. CDR3 length: 17 residues. In germline, CDR1 is KGHDR, CDR2 SFDVKD. The CDR3 loop is CATGDVGTGGLDYGYTF. Written as DNA, the CDR3 is TGTGCCACCGGTGATGTTGGGACAGGGGGCCTGGACTATGGCTACACCTTC.

This clonotype has more than one count but fewer than ten. This sequence joins TRBV9 and TRBJ1-2, with 9 bases aligning to TRBD1. The CDR3 runs to 14 residues. V was clipped by 3 bases and J by 6 bases; unmatched bases: 6. The germline CDR1 and CDR2 sequences are SGDLS and YYNGEE. The CDR3 is CASSGTGTGNGYTF. The CDR3 DNA follows: TGTGCCAGCAGCGGGACCGGGACAGGGAATGGCTACACCTTC.

In regard to this clonotype: The junction departs from germline at one end; a sequencing error may be responsible. The rearrangement uses TRBV7-9 and TRBJ1-4; D is unresolved. CDR1 is SEHNR, CDR2 FQNEAQ, per germline (reference sequence). The CDR3 consists of 14 residues. In DNA form, the CDR3 reads TGTGCCAGTAGCTTTGAGGCGGGTTACGAAAAACTGTTTTTT. Amino acids: CASSFEAGYEKLFF. The full variable domain, with the rest looked up from reference TRBV7-9 and TRBJ1-4, is DTGVSQNPRHKITKRGQNVTFRCDPISEHNRLYWYRQTLGQGPEFLTYFQNEAQLEKSRLLSDRFSAERPKGSFSTLEIQRTEQGDSAMYLCASSFEAGYEKLFFGSGTQLSVL.

V and J are TRBV29-1 and TRBJ2-7, with a tentative D call TRBD2 (5 bases). Near its end, the DNA agrees better with TRBJ2-5, so the J call may be wrong. Per germline, CDR1 SQVTM and CDR2 ANQGSEA. This CDR3 comprises 15 residues. The CDR3: CSVDWSLGSGETQYF. CDR3 in DNA: TGCAGCGTTGATTGGTCTTTGGGGAGCGGCGAGACCCAGTACTTC.

This clonotype was counted a few times. This rearrangement joins TRBV30 to TRBJ2-3; D uncertain. This CDR3 region has 15 residues. Germline lookup yields CDR1 GTSNPN and CDR2 SVGIG (reference sequence). The V end was cut by 6 bases, the J end by 2 bases, with 18 bases between. The CDR3 loop reads CACIQPAPSTDTQYF. CDR3 DNA: TGTGCCTGTATACAACCGGCCCCTTCCACAGATACGCAGTATTTT.